These T cell receptor beta chains were read from a single sample in a study of radiotherapy plus CTLA-4 blockade in lung cancer. Libraries were prepared by immunoSEQ multiplex PCR; TCRdb keeps only in-frame clonotypes and omits some of them. Of some 110,000 clones listed, about 80% are singletons. This material consisted of peripheral blood, taken from a patient treated with radiotherapy plus ipilimumab. The origin of the receptors is a human donor with non-small cell lung cancer that progressed on radiotherapy plus ipilimumab. Some clones in this sample may be carry-over from other donors' samples. Both conserved end residues are trimmed from each CDR3. Each record gives: CDR3 protein, V gene.

CDR3 protein: ASSLFSRTFNYGYT
V gene: TRBV5-6

CDR3 protein: ASSLSGTPYGYT
V gene: TRBV7-9

CDR3 protein: SATGGAGDTQY
V gene: TRBV29-1

CDR3 protein: ASSLGGYTDTQY
V gene: TRBV7-8

CDR3 protein: ASSQEIFRHRNYGYT
V gene: TRBV4-2

CDR3 protein: AIRVFGEGTEAF
V gene: TRBV10-3

CDR3 protein: ASRGTGDYNEQF
V gene: TRBV5-1

CDR3 protein: ASSALGYTQPQH
V gene: TRBV9

CDR3 protein: ASSPNLGTSVGTQY
V gene: TRBV5-4

CDR3 protein: ASSRQGVYEQY
V gene: TRBV6-5

CDR3 protein: ASSAQGYEQY
V gene: TRBV7-2

CDR3 protein: ASSPPSDQGEKLF
V gene: TRBV18

CDR3 protein: ASSSMGGSSHGEIYEQY
V gene: TRBV7-9

CDR3 protein: ASRVNPGANVLT
V gene: TRBV6-5

CDR3 protein: ASSLGAHEQY
V gene: TRBV13

CDR3 protein: ASSLGTGEVTQY
V gene: TRBV11-3

CDR3 protein: ASSLQTGPGNTIY
V gene: TRBV7-6

CDR3 protein: AISESSGGEAF
V gene: TRBV10-3

CDR3 protein: ASSSGSYEQY
V gene: TRBV6-1

CDR3 protein: ASSQEMWVGQVSIGQQY
V gene: TRBV4-1

CDR3 protein: ASSPLAVTLGDEQF
V gene: TRBV18

CDR3 protein: ASSLVPRVMDEQY
V gene: TRBV5-1

CDR3 protein: ASSPRDRPYEQY
V gene: TRBV18

CDR3 protein: ASSPGRMNTEAF
V gene: TRBV5-4

CDR3 protein: ASSPDQVSPLH
V gene: TRBV18

CDR3 protein: ASSLGYQETQY
V gene: TRBV2

CDR3 protein: AWSISRGLSYEQY
V gene: TRBV30

CDR3 protein: ASRAQTGSGNQPQH
V gene: TRBV2

CDR3 protein: ASSSSGGARTFLHGSSYEQY
V gene: TRBV5-1

CDR3 protein: ASAPRSGNSPLH
V gene: TRBV28

CDR3 protein: ASSLQGWSNEKLF
V gene: TRBV5-1